Given below is one T cell receptor (beta chain) in context. This record comes from a study of control samples from healthy donors and cancer patients. The ends were cut back, 0 bases at V and 5 bases at J, with 8 bases in the middle. The CDR3 covers 13 residues. Germline lookup yields CDR1 LGHNA and CDR2 YSLEER. Profiled with immunoSEQ multiplex PCR; TCRdb holds only in-frame clones, not every one. The table records 100,000 to 150,000 clones, more than 85% of them present only once. This sequence joins TRBV4-3 and TRBJ2-7; no firm D call. The clonotype was recovered from a man aged 50 or older with head and neck cancer. Sequencing input: PBMCs. The CDR3 DNA is TGCGCCAGCAGCCAAGAATGGGGTAACGAGCAGTACTTC. The encoded protein is CASSQEWGNEQYF.